This T cell receptor (beta chain) was sequenced during a study of blood T cell repertoires in COVID-19. Enrolled through a virtual design, the participants were between roughly 18 and 100 years of age and came from about two dozen US areas. Cohort 3 donors were reported recovered after two negative PCRs, clearance, or symptom resolution. Authors' data handling: Counts of nucleated cells, estimated from reference gene primer amplification, were obtained. TCRdb keeps only in-frame clones here, not all; method: immunoSEQ multiplex PCR. That table furnishes V, J and clone size, whereas the DNA furnished D and trimming. The sample carries 250,000 to 350,000 clones, 80% to 95% recorded once. The V and J ends lost 3 bases and 1 base respectively, with 14 bases between them. CDR3 length: 16 amino acids.

The origin of this receptor is a woman aged 25 to 45 who had recovered from COVID-19. The V and J genes are TRBV5-3 and TRBJ1-5; D possibly corresponds to TRBD1 (5 bases). TRBV5-3 is an ORF, with its function uncertain. Sequencing was carried out using PBMCs or T cells enriched from blood (not recorded which). CDR3 loop: CARSSSWRGSNQPQHF. CDR3 sequence (DNA): TGTGCCAGAAGCTCCTCTTGGAGGGGAAGCAATCAGCCCCAGCATTTT.